This TCR beta chain was recovered during a study of preoperative IRX-2 immunotherapy in early breast cancer. Assay used: immunoSEQ multiplex PCR; TCRdb lists only in-frame clones, some missing. The table records around 34,000 clones, 90% to 95% of them present only once. The treatment was: preoperative locoregional IRX-2 cytokine immunotherapy. Patients received preoperative, locoregional IRX-2 cytokine immunotherapy in a phase Ib study. J lost 3 bases, V lost 5 bases, and 2 bases had no gene match. Looked up from germline, CDR1 is MNHEY and CDR2 is SVGAGI. The CDR3 runs to 14 residues. This clonotype was sampled from a human donor with breast cancer. V and J are TRBV6-5 and TRBJ2-7, with 12 bases identical to TRBD2. Sampling took place from a patient treated with IRX-2 immunotherapy. In DNA form, the CDR3 reads TGTGCCAGCAGTAAACTAGCGGGGGGCTACGAGCAGTACTTC. This codes for CASSKLAGGYEQYF.